Below, 23 T cell receptor beta chains from the same sample are listed, as sequenced in a study of CD8 T cells in Susac syndrome. Reverse transcription of 0.5 to 1 ug RNA was performed with random hexamers. TCRdb reprocessed the immunoSEQ multiplex PCR reads with MiXCR, giving one entry per CDR3 protein. Of approximately 280,000 distinct CDR3 sequences in the sample, 85% are singletons; the top ten hold 0.11%. Sequencing used CD8+ T cells from PBMCs. Receptors originate from a human donor with multiple sclerosis.

The chain has TRBV12-5 and TRBJ1-1, with unresolved D. V lost 6 bases and J lost 11, with 10 bases in between. Looked up from germline, CDR1 is LGHNT and CDR2 is FRNRAP. This CDR3 contains 10 residues. The DNA for the CDR3 is TGTGCTAGTGGGTCCCCGGAGGCTTTCTTT. Encoded protein: CASGSPEAFF. Using reference TRBV12-5 and TRBJ1-1 for the parts outside the CDR3, the full variable domain is DARVTQTPRHKVTEMGQEVTMRCQPILGHNTVFWYRQTMMQGLELLAYFRNRAPLDDSGMPKDRFSAEMPDATLATLKIQPSEPRDSAVYFCASGSPEAFFGQGTRLTVV.

This sequence joins TRBV2 and TRBJ2-7, with 9 bases aligning to TRBD1. V lost 3 bases to trimming and J lost 5 bases; unmatched junction nucleotides: 11. CDR1 and CDR2 from the germline V gene are SNHLY and FYNNEI. The CDR3 covers 16 residues. CDR3 in amino acids: CASSDTTGTGTHEQYF. The DNA for the CDR3 is TGTGCCAGCAGTGATACCACCGGGACAGGGACCCACGAGCAGTACTTC.

The table lists this clonotype with a count of one. The genes are TRBV2 and TRBJ1-2, with 7 bases that match TRBD1. V shed 5 bases, J shed 2 bases, and the junction held 11 bases outside the gene matches. The CDR3 consists of 16 residues. Germline V gene lookup returns CDR1 SNHLY and CDR2 FYNNEI. The CDR3 loop reads CASSQTRLDRNYGYTF. CDR3 DNA sequence: TGTGCCAGCAGTCAGACCCGTCTGGACAGGAACTATGGCTACACCTTC. Complete variable domain (other parts from reference TRBV2 and TRBJ1-2): EPEVTQTPSHQVTQMGQEVILRCVPISNHLYFYWYRQILGQKVEFLVSFYNNEISEKSEIFDDQFSVERPDGSNFTLKIRSTKLEDSAMYFCASSQTRLDRNYGYTFGSGTRLTVV.

The V gene is TRBV6-4, the J gene TRBJ1-1, with TRBD1 identical over 7 bases. The CDR3 totals 18 residues. V shed 8 bases and J 0 bases; nucleotides not matched to a gene: 18. Germline CDR1 and CDR2: MRHNA and SNTAGT. For the CDR3, the DNA is TGTGCCAGCTCATGGGACAGCGTTAGGTCCCCGATGAACACTGAAGCTTTCTTT. It specifies CASSWDSVRSPMNTEAFF.

The chain recombines TRBV3-1 with TRBJ2-7; a possible D gene is TRBD1 (5 bases). This CDR3 spans 14 amino acids. The germline V gene encodes CDR1 LGHDT and CDR2 YNNKEL (reference sequence). Trimming shortened V by 4 bases and J by 2 bases, and 12 bases separated the two germline ends. The CDR3 coding sequence is TGTGCCAGCAGCCCGGACAAGGCCCCCTACGAGCAGTACTTC. Amino acids: CASSPDKAPYEQYF.

This clonotype turned up a few times. Here the CDR3 DNA reads TGCAGTGCTCGGACACTAAGCTCCTACGAGCAGTACTTC. Translating gives CSARTLSSYEQYF. V is TRBV20-1 and J is TRBJ2-7, with a possible D match to TRBD1 (5 bases). CDR1 is DFQATT and CDR2 is SNEGSKA in the germline V gene (reference sequence). The CDR3 length is 13 residues. Trimming left V 5 bases short and J 0 bases short, with 11 bases between.

The gene calls are TRBV27 and TRBJ2-5; 11 bases are a match to TRBD2. V shed 9 bases and J 3 bases; nucleotides not matched to a gene: 6. The CDR3 spans 14 residues. Germline V gene lookup returns CDR1 MNHEY and CDR2 SMNVEV (reference sequence). CDR3 DNA sequence: TGTGCCAGGCTAGCGGGAGGACCTAAAGAGACCCAGTACTTC. The encoded protein is CARLAGGPKETQYF.

V usage is TRBV28 and J usage is TRBJ2-3; 10 positions agree with TRBD2. The CDR3 sequence is 19 residues long. V shed 2 bases, J shed 2 bases, and the junction held 13 bases outside the gene matches. Looked up from germline, CDR1 is MDHEN and CDR2 is SYDVKM. DNA of the CDR3: TGTGCCAGCAGTTTACTCGGGGGTGCGGGACTAGCGTACACAGATACGCAGTATTTT. It specifies CASSLLGGAGLAYTDTQYF.

The chain is built from TRBV27 and TRBJ2-7, with 9 bases that match TRBD1. This CDR3 spans 17 amino acids. Germline loops: CDR1 MNHEY, CDR2 SMNVEV (reference sequence). V was clipped by 1 base and J by 3 bases; unmatched bases: 10. This chain's CDR3 is CASSLYTPGQGRYEQYF. CDR3 coding DNA: TGTGCCAGCAGTTTATATACACCGGGACAGGGACGCTACGAGCAGTACTTC.

V gene TRBV18 combines with J gene TRBJ2-6; maybe TRBD1 (5 bases). Germline V gene lookup returns CDR1 KGHSH and CDR2 LQKENI. The CDR3 is 18 amino acids. The germline V and J ends were trimmed by 8 bases and 0 bases, with 20 bases remaining between them. CDR3 region: CASPATGQGLSGANVLTF. The CDR3 DNA reads TGTGCCAGCCCAGCAACGGGCCAGGGCCTCTCTGGGGCCAACGTCCTGACTTTC.

The V call is TRBV7-2, the J call TRBJ2-1, with D unresolved. V was cut by 5 bases and J by 8 bases, with 10 bases left in between. This CDR3 has 12 residues. From germline, CDR1 is SGHTA and CDR2 FQGNSA. The CDR3 DNA sequence: TGTGCCAGCAGCCCCCGTAATCATGAGCAGTTCTTC. As protein: CASSPRNHEQFF.

The rearrangement links TRBV5-1 to TRBJ1-2, with a possible D match to TRBD1 (6 bases). Germline CDR1 is SGHRS and CDR2 is YFSETQ. There are 13 residues in the CDR3. V gave up 4 bases and J gave up 3 bases, with 10 bases separating them. The CDR3 DNA reads as TGCGCCAGCAGCCGGACAGAGTACTATGGCTACACCTTC. Its protein is CASSRTEYYGYTF.

This rearrangement joins TRBV12-3 or TRBV12-4 to TRBJ2-3; no firm D call. The CDR3 covers 14 residues. The V and J ends lost 5 bases and 3 bases respectively, with 12 bases between them. CDR3 amino acids: CASSKDRLTDTQYF. The CDR3, as DNA: TGTGCCAGCAGTAAGGACCGGTTGACAGATACGCAGTATTTT.

CDR3 sequence reads: CASSSWTGDNIYGYTF. For the CDR3, the DNA is TGTGCCAGCAGTTCGTGGACAGGGGACAATATCTATGGCTACACCTTC. The chain joins TRBV27 to TRBJ1-2; TRBD1 agrees at 9 bases. Germline loops: CDR1 MNHEY, CDR2 SMNVEV (reference sequence). CDR3 length: 16 amino acids. The V segment lost 4 bases and the J segment 4 bases; nucleotides outside the gene matches: 10.

This clonotype was counted only a few times. The chain links TRBV7-9 to TRBJ1-1; a weak D match, TRBD1 (5 bases). The CDR3 extends over 16 amino acids. Germline-derived CDR1 and CDR2 are SEHNR and FQNEAQ (reference sequence). Trimming shortened V by 5 bases and J by 0 bases, and 16 bases separated the two germline ends. The CDR3 nucleotides read TGTGCCAGCAGCCCGCGTGGGGCAGGGCTGAACACTGAAGCTTTCTTT. Amino acid sequence: CASSPRGAGLNTEAFF.

The J gene is TRBJ2-7, the V gene TRBV27, with TRBD1 identical over 9 bases. CDR1 is MNHEY, CDR2 SMNVEV, per germline (reference sequence). The CDR3 has 16 residues. V lost 2 bases and J lost 1; bases outside the gene matches: 6. For the CDR3, the DNA is TGTGCCAGCAGTTTAATTGGGACAGGGAGTTCCTACGAGCAGTACTTC. Encoded protein: CASSLIGTGSSYEQYF.

Here the CDR3 reads CAWSVWEAGANVLTF. The CDR3 DNA follows: TGTGCCTGGAGTGTCTGGGAAGCTGGGGCCAACGTCCTGACTTTC. The chain joins TRBV30 to TRBJ2-6; no clear D. Germline loops: CDR1 GTSNPN, CDR2 SVGIG (reference sequence). Trimming left V 0 bases short and J 2 bases short, with 8 bases between. This CDR3 has 15 residues.

Notes on this clonotype: At one boundary the junction diverges from the germline segment, which might be a read error. V gene TRBV25-1 combines with J gene TRBJ2-5, with D possibly being TRBD1 or TRBD2 (5 bases each). This CDR3 is built from 14 residues. Germline-derived CDR1 and CDR2 are MGHDK and SYGVNS. As DNA, the CDR3 is TGTGCCAGCAGTGAAGCAGGGTTGGGGGAGACCCAGCACTTC. It specifies CASSEAGLGETQHF.

V and J are TRBV7-8 and TRBJ2-7, with TRBD1 matching over 8 bases. With 6 bases clipped from V and 3 bases from J, the junction kept 4 bases outside the gene matches. From germline, CDR1 is SGHVS and CDR2 FQNEAQ. The CDR3 extends over 13 amino acids. The CDR3 spells CASRDRVFYEQYF. The CDR3 region has the DNA TGTGCCAGCAGGGACAGGGTTTTCTACGAGCAGTACTTC.

J is TRBJ2-7 and V is TRBV5-1, with 10 nucleotides matching TRBD2. The CDR3 length is 17 residues. CDR1 is SGHRS, CDR2 YFSETQ, per germline. V gave up 0 bases and J gave up 3 bases; unmatched junction bases: 9. The chain's CDR3 is CASSLDGLAGEGYEQYF. The CDR3 DNA reads as TGCGCCAGCAGCTTGGACGGGCTAGCGGGAGAAGGCTACGAGCAGTACTTC.

The rearrangement joins TRBV2 to TRBJ2-3; 15 positions match TRBD2. CDR3 size: 19 residues. Germline V CDR1 and CDR2: SNHLY, FYNNEI. Germline trimming cut 4 bases from V and 2 bases from J; bases unmatched to any gene: 10. The CDR3 sequence is CASSASRTSGRDFTDTQYF. The CDR3 DNA is TGTGCCAGCAGTGCATCAAGGACTAGCGGGAGGGACTTCACAGATACGCAGTATTTT.

This clonotype has only a few counts. The V and J genes are TRBV6-5 and TRBJ2-1, with D perhaps TRBD2 (6 bases). The length of the CDR3 is 13 residues. Germline V lookup: CDR1 MNHEY, CDR2 SVGAGI. Trimming shortened V by 3 bases and J by 3 bases, and 6 bases separated the two germline ends. CDR3 residues: CASSYSGYNEQFF. CDR3 coding DNA: TGTGCCAGCAGTTATAGCGGCTACAATGAGCAGTTCTTC.

This clonotype occurred a few times. This chain connects TRBV28 to TRBJ2-5; D unclear. The CDR3 length is 13 residues. Germline V CDR1 and CDR2: MDHEN, SYDVKM. The V and J ends lost 3 bases and 5 bases respectively, with 10 bases between them. CDR3 region: CASSLSPRETQYF. The CDR3 DNA reads as TGTGCCAGCAGTTTGTCGCCGAGGGAGACCCAGTACTTC.